The 19 T cell receptor beta chains reported below all come from one sample, sequenced in a study of PD-1 blockade in classical Hodgkin lymphoma. Every one of the patients relapsed after autologous stem cell transplantation (brentuximab vedotin exposure was variable). Assay used: immunoSEQ multiplex PCR; TCRdb lists only in-frame clones, some missing. The sample yields 40,000 or so clones, roughly 86% seen once. The material sequenced was peripheral blood mononuclear cells (PBMCs), taken before the second cycle of nivolumab. Every receptor here comes from a human donor with classical Hodgkin lymphoma.

V gene TRBV9 combines with J gene TRBJ2-7; possibly TRBD1 or TRBD2 for D (5 bases each). The CDR3 has 16 residues. Germline values: CDR1 SGDLS, CDR2 YYNGEE. Trimming took off 1 base at V and 0 bases at J, with 14 bases between the two ends. The CDR3 here is CASSVSRDGSSYEQYF. CDR3 coding DNA: TGTGCCAGCAGCGTATCTAGGGACGGCAGCTCCTACGAGCAGTACTTC.

The rearrangement links TRBV7-3 to TRBJ2-5; D is tentatively TRBD1 or TRBD2 (5 bases each). The germline gives CDR1 SGHTA, CDR2 FQGTGA. Trimming cost V 0 bases and J 4 bases, with 18 bases left between them. The CDR3 sequence is 17 residues long. The CDR3 DNA reads as TGTGCCAGCAGCTTAACGGGGGAAATAAACTCCGGAGAGACCCAGTACTTC. This gives the protein CASSLTGEINSGETQYF.

This clone was recorded a few times. The chain uses TRBV29-1 and TRBJ1-2; 10 nucleotides agree with TRBD1. The length of the CDR3 is 13 residues. Trimming at V came to 7 bases and at J to 8 bases, leaving 10 bases not matched to a gene. Germline CDR1 and CDR2: SQVTM and ANQGSEA. CDR3 region: CSAWDRGRNGYTF. In DNA form, the CDR3 reads TGCAGCGCATGGGACAGGGGAAGGAACGGCTACACCTTC.

V usage is TRBV2 and J usage is TRBJ2-1; 7 bases align to TRBD2. The germline CDR1 and CDR2 sequences are SNHLY and FYNNEI. Trimming removed 8 bases from V and 1 base from J; junction bases left unmatched: 8. This CDR3 is 15 amino acids long. As DNA, the CDR3 is TGTGCCAGCGCGGGGGTTAGGAGTTCCTACAATGAGCAGTTCTTC. This codes for CASAGVRSSYNEQFF.

The genes are TRBV5-1 and TRBJ2-7; 7 bases match TRBD2. The CDR3 has 12 residues. Trimming took 1 base from V and 6 from J; bases not matched to a gene: 1. CDR1 is SGHRS, CDR2 YFSETQ, per germline. The CDR3: CASSLRGGEQYF. CDR3 DNA sequence: TGCGCCAGCAGCTTGCGCGGGGGCGAGCAGTACTTC. Full variable domain (outside the CDR3, taken from reference TRBV5-1 and TRBJ2-7): KAGVTQTPRYLIKTRGQQVTLSCSPISGHRSVSWYQQTPGQGLQFLFEYFSETQRNKGNFPGRFSGRQFSNSRSEMNVSTLELGDSALYLCASSLRGGEQYFGPGTRLTVT.

The chain recombines TRBV18 with TRBJ2-1, with TRBD2 as a possible D gene (6 bases). CDR1 and CDR2 from the germline V gene are KGHSH and LQKENI. The CDR3 has 17 residues. Trimming shortened V by 1 base and J by 2 bases, and 15 bases separated the two germline ends. The CDR3 DNA reads TGTGCCAGCTCACCACTGGCACGGGAGTTTACCTACAATGAGCAGTTCTTC. Encoded protein: CASSPLAREFTYNEQFF.

This rearrangement joins TRBV10-2 to TRBJ2-3; TRBD2 agrees at 7 bases. In germline, CDR1 is WSHSY, CDR2 SAAADI. CDR3 length: 17 amino acids. V was clipped by 6 bases and J by 2 bases; unmatched bases: 14. The CDR3 spells CASRHGGLAVLTDTQYF. The CDR3 region has the DNA TGCGCCAGCAGGCATGGCGGTCTAGCGGTTCTCACAGATACGCAGTATTTT.

The V gene is TRBV6-5, the J gene TRBJ1-3; D not certain. This CDR3 is built from 14 residues. V was cut by 5 bases and J by 2 bases, with 10 bases left in between. In germline, CDR1 is MNHEY, CDR2 SVGAGI. CDR3 amino acids: CASSPTLAGNTIYF. The CDR3 DNA sequence: TGTGCCAGCAGTCCCACGCTGGCTGGAAACACCATATATTTT.

This sequence joins TRBV21-1 and TRBJ2-3; the listed D gene, TRBD2, was not tested against the DNA. TRBV21-1 is an annotated pseudogene. The CDR3 runs 15 residues. This CDR3 is CASQLARGGADTQYF. The CDR3 region has the DNA TGTGCCAGTCAACTTGCCCGGGGGGGGGCAGATACGCAGTATTTT.

The chain carries TRBV28 and TRBJ1-2; weak D call: TRBD1 (5 bases). The V end was cut by 3 bases, the J end by 6 bases, with 8 bases between. This CDR3 comprises 12 residues. Germline V gene lookup returns CDR1 MDHEN and CDR2 SYDVKM. This CDR3 reads CASSFRGNGYTF. CDR3 in DNA: TGTGCCAGCAGTTTCCGGGGGAATGGCTACACCTTC.

J is TRBJ2-5 and V is TRBV19; D may match TRBD1 or TRBD2 (5 bases each). CDR1 and CDR2 (germline): LNHDA, SQIVND (reference sequence). The V end was cut by 6 bases, the J end by 3 bases, with 17 bases between. This CDR3 has 15 residues. The CDR3 here is CASRAGTQPKETQYF. DNA for the CDR3: TGTGCCAGTAGGGCCGGGACCCAGCCCAAAGAGACCCAGTACTTC. Combining the CDR3 with reference TRBV19 and TRBJ2-5 gives the whole variable domain DGGITQSPKYLFRKEGQNVTLSCEQNLNHDAMYWYRQDPGQGLRLIYYSQIVNDFQKGDIAEGYSVSREKKESFPLTVTSAQKNPTAFYLCASRAGTQPKETQYFGPGTRLLVL.

This chain links TRBV7-2 with TRBJ2-7; a possible D gene is TRBD2 (7 bases). Trimming stripped 1 base from V and 0 bases from J, with 10 bases between. Germline V gene sequence: CDR1 SGHTA, CDR2 FQGNSA. The CDR3 has 15 residues. The CDR3 sequence is CASSLEGGRSYEQYF. CDR3 nucleotide sequence: TGTGCCAGCAGCTTAGAGGGGGGGCGCTCCTACGAGCAGTACTTC. Using reference TRBV7-2 and TRBJ2-7 for the parts outside the CDR3, the full variable domain is GAGVSQSPSNKVTEKGKDVELRCDPISGHTALYWYRQSLGQGLEFLIYFQGNSAPDKSGLPSDRFSAERTGGSVSTLTIQRTQQEDSAVYLCASSLEGGRSYEQYFGPGTRLTVT.

This rearrangement joins TRBV11-1 to TRBJ2-5, with no clear D. Trimming removed 3 bases at V and 0 bases at J, with 5 bases between. Germline CDR1 and CDR2: SGHAT and FQDESV (reference sequence). The CDR3 is made up of 13 amino acids. Here the CDR3 reads CASSFGHQETQYF. DNA of the CDR3: TGTGCCAGCAGCTTCGGCCACCAAGAGACCCAGTACTTC.

The J gene is TRBJ2-5, the V gene TRBV28; 11 nucleotides match TRBD2. The germline CDR1 and CDR2 sequences are MDHEN and SYDVKM. The J segment lost 7 bases and the V segment lost 1 base, leaving 11 bases of the junction unmatched. CDR3 size: 17 residues. CDR3 nucleotides: TGTGCCAGCAGTTTATTGTGGCTAGCGGGAGGCGAAGGGACCCAGTACTTC. It encodes CASSLLWLAGGEGTQYF.

This clone turned up a few times. The CDR3 nucleotides read TGTGCCAGCAGGCGATACCCTAGCGGGGAAACGGCACAAGGACGGTTCTTC. Protein sequence: CASRRYPSGETAQGRFF. This chain links TRBV28 with TRBJ2-1, with 9 positions matching TRBD2. The J segment lost 15 bases and the V segment lost 6 bases, leaving 24 bases of the junction unmatched. The CDR3 loop spans 17 amino acids. Germline V lookup: CDR1 MDHEN, CDR2 SYDVKM.

This chain uses TRBV5-8 with TRBJ1-2, with unresolved D. This CDR3 has 12 residues. Trimming took 0 bases from V and 6 from J, leaving 6 bases between them. Germline V lookup: CDR1 SGHTS, CDR2 YDEGEE. The CDR3 DNA follows: TGTGCCAGCAGCTTGGTTGGGGATGGCTACACCTTC. Protein: CASSLVGDGYTF.

The chain employs TRBV6-5 and TRBJ2-3, with D tentatively TRBD1 or TRBD2 (5 bases each). V shed 0 bases and J shed 0 bases, with 7 bases lying between them. This CDR3 has 15 residues. Germline CDR1 and CDR2: MNHEY and SVGAGI. CDR3 amino acids: CASSYSGPSTDTQYF. The CDR3 DNA follows: TGTGCCAGCAGTTACTCGGGACCTAGCACAGATACGCAGTATTTT.

In this sample, this clone turned up a few times. The chain joins TRBV2 to TRBJ2-7; TRBD2 matches at 7 bases. Germline V lookup: CDR1 SNHLY, CDR2 FYNNEI. CDR3 length: 14 amino acids. V was pared by 0 bases and J by 4 bases, with 3 bases of the junction left unmatched. The CDR3 spells CASSEAAGVYEQYF. In DNA form, the CDR3 reads TGTGCCAGCAGTGAAGCGGCGGGGGTATACGAGCAGTACTTC.

The rearrangement links TRBV29-1 to TRBJ2-1; D perhaps matches TRBD2 (6 bases). The CDR3 consists of 15 residues. Trimming removed 5 bases from V and 9 bases from J, with 23 bases in between. Germline assignment: CDR1 SQVTM and CDR2 ANQGSEA. The CDR3 sequence: CSVLFIGAPGAEQFF. The CDR3 DNA reads as TGCAGCGTTCTATTTATCGGGGCTCCGGGAGCTGAGCAGTTCTTC.